These 17 T cell receptor beta chains were all obtained from the same sample, sequenced in a study of shared T cell receptors in the human thymus. The data were produced by immunoSEQ multiplex PCR, yet TCRdb's version contains in-frame clones alone and is incomplete. Among 600,000 to 900,000 clones listed, roughly 88% were seen once. The data also belong to a second study, concerning human thymus T cells.

The sample consisted of thymocytes. These receptors were obtained from a girl under three years old with a congenital heart defect.

This sequence joins TRBV4-1 and TRBJ2-2, with TRBD2 matching over 7 bases. The CDR3 is made up of 15 amino acids. Germline V lookup: CDR1 MGHRA, CDR2 YSYEKL. The J segment lost 7 bases and the V segment lost 4 bases, leaving 9 bases of the junction unmatched. The CDR3 is CASSPGGNGNGELFF. Written as DNA, the CDR3 is TGCGCCAGCAGCCCCGGGGGGAATGGAAACGGGGAGCTGTTTTTT.

The V gene is TRBV11-2, the J gene TRBJ2-2; 14 bases match TRBD2. Germline V gene sequence: CDR1 SGHAT, CDR2 FQNNGV. The CDR3 contains 18 residues. V lost 4 bases and J lost 3; bases outside the gene matches: 7. CDR3: CASSSQGLAGAHTGELFF. For the CDR3, the DNA is TGTGCCAGCAGCTCTCAGGGACTAGCGGGGGCCCACACCGGGGAGCTGTTTTTT.

This clone was counted once. V is TRBV13 and J is TRBJ1-2; D call uncertain. This CDR3 has 14 residues. CDR1 is PRHDT, CDR2 FYEKMQ, per germline (reference sequence). With 3 bases removed from V and 4 bases from J, the gap between germline ends came to 12 bases. The CDR3 spells CASSFYGFVYGYTF. The DNA for the CDR3 is TGTGCCAGCAGCTTCTACGGTTTCGTCTATGGCTACACCTTC.

The rearrangement joins TRBV5-6 to TRBJ1-6, with 7 nucleotides matching TRBD1. Trimming removed 1 base from V and 11 bases from J; junction bases left unmatched: 12. The CDR3 totals 16 residues. CDR1 and CDR2 (germline): SGHDT, YYEEEE. The CDR3 DNA reads TGTGCCAGCAGCTTGTATGACAGGGCCTTTGGGGCACCCCTCCACTTT. Translated, it gives CASSLYDRAFGAPLHF.

This chain uses TRBV11-2 with TRBJ1-1; D might be TRBD1 (5 bases). Germline CDR1 is SGHAT and CDR2 is FQNNGV. The CDR3 covers 13 residues. Trimming took off 3 bases at V and 7 bases at J, with 12 bases between the two ends. CDR3 loop: CASSFSTGLEAFF. The CDR3 DNA reads TGTGCCAGCAGCTTTTCTACGGGACTTGAAGCTTTCTTT.

The V gene is TRBV10-3, the J gene TRBJ2-3, with 16 bases that match TRBD2. J lost 5 bases, V lost 0 bases, and 8 bases had no gene match. CDR3 length: 19 amino acids. Per germline, CDR1 ENHRY and CDR2 SYGVKD. CDR3 bases: TGTGCCATCAGTGAGTCTCCGGGACTAGCGGGGGGGCGTGGAGATACGCAGTATTTT. Residues: CAISESPGLAGGRGDTQYF.

J is TRBJ2-7 and V is TRBV4-2, with D perhaps TRBD1 (6 bases). Germline CDR1 is LGHNA and CDR2 is YNFKEQ. The CDR3 extends over 15 amino acids. V was clipped by 2 bases and J by 0 bases, with 11 bases between them. The CDR3 bases are TGTGCCAGCAGCCAACGACAGGAGAGCTCCTACGAGCAGTACTTC. This gives the protein CASSQRQESSYEQYF.

J is TRBJ1-3 and V is TRBV11-2; D perhaps matches TRBD1 (5 bases). The germline V and J ends were trimmed by 3 bases and 0 bases, with 12 bases remaining between them. The CDR3 totals 16 residues. Looked up from germline, CDR1 is SGHAT and CDR2 is FQNNGV. This chain's CDR3 is CASSFVQAVSGNTIYF. As DNA, the CDR3 is TGTGCCAGCAGCTTCGTACAGGCCGTCTCTGGAAACACCATATATTTT.

J is TRBJ2-5 and V is TRBV10-3, with a tentative D call TRBD1 (6 bases). CDR3 length: 15 amino acids. The germline V and J ends were trimmed by 5 bases and 2 bases, with 15 bases remaining between them. Germline loops: CDR1 ENHRY, CDR2 SYGVKD. CDR3: CAISSGAPLQETQYF. The CDR3 DNA follows: TGTGCCATCAGTTCAGGGGCCCCTCTACAAGAGACCCAGTACTTC.

This clone occurred a few times. The V call is TRBV28, the J call TRBJ2-1, with D unresolved. Germline V gene sequence: CDR1 MDHEN, CDR2 SYDVKM. Trimming pared 6 bases from V and 8 bases from J, leaving 14 bases between. The CDR3 consists of 13 residues. The CDR3 loop is CASRLTTHDEQFF. CDR3 sequence (DNA): TGTGCCAGCAGGCTGACAACCCATGATGAGCAGTTCTTC.

In regard to this clone: Other nucleotide sequences from this sample produce the same CDR3. This chain links TRBV5-1 with TRBJ1-5; D gene ambiguous. The CDR3 is 15 amino acids. Trimming pared 0 bases from V and 0 bases from J, leaving 7 bases between. Germline V CDR1 and CDR2: SGHRS, YFSETQ. CDR3 sequence reads: CASSLGGYSNQPQHF. CDR3 nucleotide sequence: TGCGCCAGCAGCTTGGGAGGTTATAGCAATCAGCCCCAGCATTTT.

This chain connects TRBV6-1 to TRBJ1-2; TRBD1 matches at 7 bases. V was clipped by 3 bases and J by 0 bases; unmatched bases: 7. The CDR3 extends over 16 amino acids. CDR1 is MNHNS, CDR2 SASEGT, per germline. As DNA, the CDR3 is TGTGCCAGCAGTGAGGGACAGATATCAGCTAACTATGGCTACACCTTC. This translates into CASSEGQISANYGYTF.

The rearrangement uses TRBV5-5 and TRBJ1-2; no clear D gene. Trimming shortened V by 1 base and J by 4 bases, and 20 bases separated the two germline ends. The CDR3 is 17 residues long. Per germline, CDR1 SGHKS and CDR2 YYEKEE (reference sequence). CDR3 sequence reads: CASSLKDLLVGIYGYTF. In DNA form, the CDR3 reads TGTGCCAGCAGCTTGAAGGACTTATTAGTGGGCATCTATGGCTACACCTTC.

This clone has only a few counts. This chain links TRBV10-3 with TRBJ1-5; 7 bases map to TRBD1. The germline V gene encodes CDR1 ENHRY and CDR2 SYGVKD. The CDR3 is 14 residues long. The trim removed 8 bases at V and 2 bases at J, leaving 6 bases unmatched. This chain's CDR3 is CAIGRGTGNQPQHF. The CDR3 nucleotides read TGTGCCATCGGCCGCGGGACAGGCAATCAGCCCCAGCATTTT.

The genes are TRBV4-1 and TRBJ1-1, with a possible D match to TRBD1 (5 bases). The CDR3 is 15 amino acids. V lost 3 bases and J 3 bases, leaving 14 bases between the germline ends. The germline CDR1 and CDR2 sequences are MGHRA and YSYEKL. The CDR3: CASSHKVLGDTEAFF. The CDR3 DNA follows: TGCGCCAGCAGCCACAAGGTGTTAGGGGACACTGAAGCTTTCTTT.

V and J are TRBV10-3 and TRBJ1-2, with 7 bases matching TRBD1. CDR1 and CDR2 from the germline V gene are ENHRY and SYGVKD. The junction had 24 bases not matched to a gene; V was cut back by 7 bases and J by 10 bases. The length of the CDR3 is 17 residues. The CDR3 loop reads CAIKKGAPHSATDNYTF. The CDR3 DNA reads as TGTGCCATCAAAAAGGGGGCGCCCCATTCTGCGACTGACAACTACACCTTC.

The chain employs TRBV27 and TRBJ2-7, with 12 bases lining up with TRBD2. Germline-derived CDR1 and CDR2 are MNHEY and SMNVEV (reference sequence). Trimming cost V 6 bases and J 4 bases; bases outside gene matches: 7. The CDR3 has 15 residues. This chain's CDR3 is CASSLTSGGSYEQYF. The CDR3, as DNA: TGTGCCAGCAGCCTGACTAGCGGGGGTAGTTACGAGCAGTACTTC.